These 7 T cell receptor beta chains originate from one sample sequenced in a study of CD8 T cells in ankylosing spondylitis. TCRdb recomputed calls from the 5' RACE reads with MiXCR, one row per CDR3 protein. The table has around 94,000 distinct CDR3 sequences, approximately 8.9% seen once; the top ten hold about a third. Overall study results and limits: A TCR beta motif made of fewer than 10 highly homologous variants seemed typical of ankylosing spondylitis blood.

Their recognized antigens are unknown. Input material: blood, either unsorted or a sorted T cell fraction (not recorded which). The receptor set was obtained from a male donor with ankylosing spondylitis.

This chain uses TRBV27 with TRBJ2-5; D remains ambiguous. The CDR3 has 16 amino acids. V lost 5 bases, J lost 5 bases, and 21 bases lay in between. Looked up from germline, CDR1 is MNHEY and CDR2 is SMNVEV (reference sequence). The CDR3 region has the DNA TGTGCCAGCAGTCTCGTTCCTCCGCCCGCAAGCGAGACCCAGTACTTC. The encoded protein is CASSLVPPPASETQYF.

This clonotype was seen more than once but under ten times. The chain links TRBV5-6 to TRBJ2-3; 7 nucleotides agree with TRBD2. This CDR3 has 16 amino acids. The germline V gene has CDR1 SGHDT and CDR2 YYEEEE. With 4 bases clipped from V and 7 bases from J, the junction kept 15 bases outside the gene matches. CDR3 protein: CASSLPRRGFKNTQYF. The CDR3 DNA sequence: TGTGCCAGCAGCCTCCCCAGGCGGGGGTTCAAGAATACGCAGTATTTT.

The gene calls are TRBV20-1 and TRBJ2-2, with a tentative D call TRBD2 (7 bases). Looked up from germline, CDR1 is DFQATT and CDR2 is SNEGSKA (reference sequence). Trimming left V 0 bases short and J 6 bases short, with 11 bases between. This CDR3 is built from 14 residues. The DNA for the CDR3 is TGCAGTGCTAGAGATCCGGGGGGCGCCGGGGAGCTGTTTTTT. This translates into CSARDPGGAGELFF.

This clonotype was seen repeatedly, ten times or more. The CDR3 nucleotides read TGTGCCAGCAGCGTAGAAGTAGGGCGGGTCCACTCCTACGAGCAGTACTTC. This codes for CASSVEVGRVHSYEQYF. The rearrangement links TRBV9 to TRBJ2-7, with D maybe TRBD2 (5 bases). Trimming shortened V by 0 bases and J by 0 bases, and 16 bases separated the two germline ends. The CDR3 has 17 residues. CDR1 is SGDLS and CDR2 is YYNGEE in the germline V gene. The full variable domain, in which reference TRBV9 and TRBJ2-7 provide the parts outside the CDR3, is DSGVTQTPKHLITATGQRVTLRCSPRSGDLSVYWYQQSLDQGLQFLIQYYNGEERAKGNILERFSAQQFPDLHSELNLSSLELGDSALYFCASSVEVGRVHSYEQYFGPGTRLTVT.

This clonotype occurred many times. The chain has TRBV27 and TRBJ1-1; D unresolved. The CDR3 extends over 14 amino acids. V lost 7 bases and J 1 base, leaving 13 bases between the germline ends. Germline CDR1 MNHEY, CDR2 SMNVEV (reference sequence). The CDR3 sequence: CASTLLGSNTEAFF. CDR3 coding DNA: TGTGCCAGCACTCTTTTGGGGTCGAACACTGAAGCTTTCTTT.

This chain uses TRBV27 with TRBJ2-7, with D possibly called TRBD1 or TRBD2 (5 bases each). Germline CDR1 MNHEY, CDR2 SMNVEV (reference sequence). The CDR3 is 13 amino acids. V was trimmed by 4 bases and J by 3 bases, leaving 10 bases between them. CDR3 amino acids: CASSWGSCYEQYF. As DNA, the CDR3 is TGTGCCAGCAGTTGGGGGAGCTGCTACGAGCAGTACTTC.

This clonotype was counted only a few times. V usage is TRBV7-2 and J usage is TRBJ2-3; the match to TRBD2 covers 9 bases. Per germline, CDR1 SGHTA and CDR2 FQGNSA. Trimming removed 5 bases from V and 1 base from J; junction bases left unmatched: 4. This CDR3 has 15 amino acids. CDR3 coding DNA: TGTGCCAGCAGCCATAAGCGGGGGGGCACAGATACGCAGTATTTT. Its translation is CASSHKRGGTDTQYF.